The 18 T cell receptor beta chains presented below share a single source sample, sequenced in a study of control samples from healthy donors and cancer patients. Assay: immunoSEQ multiplex PCR; the TCRdb copy retains only in-frame clones and omits some. The profile shows 150,000 to 200,000 clones, about 90% of them singletons. Sequenced input: blood. These receptor sequences come from a man aged 25 to 40 in good health.

This rearrangement joins TRBV18 to TRBJ1-6; 8 positions match TRBD1. CDR1 KGHSH and CDR2 LQKENI come from the germline V gene. There are 14 residues in the CDR3. V shed 3 bases and J 10 bases; nucleotides not matched to a gene: 5. CDR3: CASSPDRAGSPLHF. The CDR3 nucleotides read TGTGCCAGCTCACCGGACAGGGCGGGCTCACCCCTCCACTTT.

On this clone: The junction and the germline gene differ at one end; a read error may be behind it. This chain joins TRBV5-4 and TRBJ1-5; 8 bases align to TRBD1. Germline lookup yields CDR1 SGHNT and CDR2 YYREEE (reference sequence). The CDR3 runs to 13 residues. The CDR3 region is CASSEDRDKPQHF. CDR3 DNA: TGTGCCAGCAGCGAGGACAGGGACAAGCCCCAACATTTT.

The J gene is TRBJ2-3, the V gene TRBV4-2; 16 bases line up with TRBD2. V gave up 1 base and J gave up 7 bases; unmatched junction bases: 8. CDR3 length: 18 residues. Germline values: CDR1 LGHNA, CDR2 YNFKEQ. The CDR3 nucleotides read TGTGCCAGCAGCCAAGTCCCGGGACTAGCGGGAGGGCTAAATACGCAGTATTTT. This gives the protein CASSQVPGLAGGLNTQYF.

The rearrangement links TRBV20-1 to TRBJ2-1; weak D call: TRBD2 (6 bases). V gave up 3 bases and J gave up 2 bases, with 17 bases separating them. Germline-derived CDR1 and CDR2 are DFQATT and SNEGSKA (reference sequence). The CDR3 consists of 16 residues. In DNA form, the CDR3 reads TGCAGTGCTAGTTATCGTCGGGAGAGGACCTACAATGAGCAGTTCTTC. The encoded protein is CSASYRRERTYNEQFF.

The CDR3 here is CASSIATPQGQTSYGYTF. The DNA for the CDR3 is TGTGCCAGTAGTATAGCAACTCCGCAAGGACAGACCTCCTATGGCTACACCTTC. J is TRBJ1-2 and V is TRBV19, with a tentative D call TRBD1 (6 bases). V dropped 1 base and J dropped 4 bases, with 22 bases sitting between them. The germline gives CDR1 LNHDA, CDR2 SQIVND (reference sequence). The CDR3 is 18 residues long.

The chain joins TRBV9 to TRBJ2-6; 8 bases are shared with TRBD1. The CDR3 is 16 residues long. Germline V lookup: CDR1 SGDLS, CDR2 YYNGEE. J was trimmed by 2 bases and V by 4 bases; bases with no gene match: 5. The CDR3 coding sequence is TGTGCCAGCAGCATCCAACAGGGGGCTGGGGCCAACGTCCTGACTTTC. It yields the protein CASSIQQGAGANVLTF.

V gene TRBV18 combines with J gene TRBJ1-1; D is uncertain. The length of the CDR3 is 14 residues. Trimming took off 2 bases at V and 3 bases at J, with 10 bases between the two ends. Germline CDR1 reads KGHSH; CDR2 reads LQKENI. CDR3: CASSPVGPDTEAFF. The DNA for the CDR3 is TGTGCCAGCTCACCAGTGGGCCCGGACACTGAAGCTTTCTTT.

This rearrangement joins TRBV30 to TRBJ1-2; D is undetermined. V was shortened by 1 base and J by 0 bases, with 9 bases between the two germline ends. The length of the CDR3 is 14 residues. Per germline, CDR1 GTSNPN and CDR2 SVGIG (reference sequence). The CDR3, as DNA: TGTGCCTGGAGTGGACGAGGGCCTAACTATGGCTACACCTTC. As protein: CAWSGRGPNYGYTF.

The chain combines TRBV7-9 with TRBJ1-2; D ambiguous. In germline, CDR1 is SEHNR, CDR2 FQNEAQ (reference sequence). V lost 5 bases and J 1 base, leaving 11 bases between the germline ends. The CDR3 loop spans 14 amino acids. The DNA for the CDR3 is TGTGCCAGCAGCCTAACCCGGGGTAACTATGGCTACACCTTC. It codes for CASSLTRGNYGYTF.

V is TRBV27 and J is TRBJ2-3; no reliable D call. CDR3 length: 12 amino acids. V gave up 5 bases and J gave up 2 bases, with 5 bases separating them. CDR1 and CDR2 (germline): MNHEY, SMNVEV (reference sequence). CDR3 protein: CASSTLTDTQYF. The CDR3, as DNA: TGTGCCAGCAGTACCCTCACAGATACGCAGTATTTT.

This chain links TRBV5-1 with TRBJ2-2, with a possible D match to TRBD1 (7 bases). The CDR3 runs to 17 residues. The V and J ends lost 1 base and 7 bases respectively, with 20 bases between them. In germline, CDR1 is SGHRS, CDR2 YFSETQ. CDR3: CASSLIEGAAGSGELFF. As DNA, the CDR3 is TGCGCCAGCAGCTTGATCGAGGGGGCGGCCGGGAGCGGGGAGCTGTTTTTT.

This clone came up a few times. The chain is built from TRBV5-1 and TRBJ1-6; 8 bases match TRBD1. CDR1 is SGHRS, CDR2 YFSETQ, per germline. The CDR3 contains 14 residues. The V gene end was trimmed by 5 bases and the J gene end by 8 bases; junction bases not matched to a gene: 6. CDR3 nucleotides: TGCGCCAGCAGATCAGGACAGGGAGATTCACCCCTCCACTTT. This sequence encodes CASRSGQGDSPLHF.

V gene TRBV4-2 combines with J gene TRBJ1-1, with 8 nucleotides matching TRBD1. The CDR3 length is 16 residues. Germline CDR1 is LGHNA and CDR2 is YNFKEQ. Losses at the gene ends were 0 bases for V and 11 bases for J; bases not matched to a gene: 14. The CDR3 coding sequence is TGTGCCAGCAGCCAAGATTGGGTACCGGGACAGGCTAGTGCTTTCTTT. Amino acids: CASSQDWVPGQASAFF.

The CDR3 region is CASTAGTGGFYEQFF. CDR3 in DNA: TGTGCCAGTACCGCCGGGACAGGGGGCTTCTATGAGCAGTTCTTC. The genes are TRBV19 and TRBJ2-1; TRBD1 matches at 12 bases. Germline CDR1 reads LNHDA; CDR2 reads SQIVND (reference sequence). Unmatched junction bases numbered 9, after V lost 7 bases and J lost 8 bases. The CDR3 runs 15 residues.

The chain recombines TRBV19 with TRBJ2-1; D unclear. This CDR3 is built from 12 residues. Trimming pared 0 bases from V and 8 bases from J, leaving 5 bases between. Germline-derived CDR1 and CDR2 are LNHDA and SQIVND (reference sequence). CDR3 loop: CASSIDTYEQFF. The CDR3 DNA follows: TGTGCCAGTAGTATAGATACTTATGAGCAGTTCTTC.

This rearrangement joins TRBV21-1 to TRBJ2-3. TRBV21-1 represents a pseudogene. The CDR3 consists of 17 residues. The CDR3 coding sequence is TGTGCCAGCAGCAAAGCGCTTCGGACCCTCCTAGGGGATACGCAGTATTTT. Translated, it gives CASSKALRTLLGDTQYF.

The V call is TRBV6-5, the J call TRBJ2-7; D is possibly TRBD2 (6 bases). Trimming cost V 7 bases and J 7 bases, with 20 bases left between them. CDR1 is MNHEY and CDR2 is SVGAGI in the germline V gene. The CDR3 is 14 amino acids. CDR3 residues: CASKPGLQASEQYF. In DNA form, the CDR3 reads TGTGCCAGCAAACCGGGACTCCAGGCATCAGAGCAGTACTTC.

The chain combines TRBV6-1 with TRBJ2-1; TRBD1 agrees at 7 bases. Trimming took 4 bases from V and 7 from J; bases not matched to a gene: 13. CDR1 and CDR2 (germline): MNHNS, SASEGT. The length of the CDR3 is 16 residues. The CDR3 sequence is CASSVGFGTGANEQFF. Here the CDR3 DNA reads TGTGCCAGCAGTGTAGGCTTCGGTACAGGGGCGAATGAGCAGTTCTTC.